The 25 T cell receptor beta chains reported below all come from one sample, sequenced in a study of Ad26.COV2.S vaccination and SARS-CoV-2 variants. Treatment specified: around 19 received Ad26.COV2.S at low or high dose, single or two shots; five or six received placebo; per-sample allocation not given. Following the first vaccine or placebo injection, samples were taken on day 63. Sequencing used immunoSEQ multiplex PCR; TCRdb keeps in-frame clones, though not all of them. Of roughly 450,000 clones listed, 90% are singletons. The sample consisted of peripheral blood, taken in a trial of Ad26.COV2.S vaccine versus placebo. The receptor set was obtained from a person between 18 and 65 years old who received the Ad26.COV2.S COVID-19 vaccine or a placebo.

The chain has TRBV19 and TRBJ1-3; D is undetermined. This CDR3 contains 16 residues. CDR1 and CDR2 (germline): LNHDA, SQIVND (reference sequence). Between the trimmed V and J ends, which lost 3 bases and 0 bases, there was a span of 12 bases. CDR3 loop: CASSIGGRNSGNTIYF. In DNA form, the CDR3 reads TGTGCCAGTAGTATTGGAGGACGGAACTCTGGAAACACCATATATTTT.

The chain combines TRBV3-1 (or the pseudogene TRBV3-2) with TRBJ2-7, with 12 nucleotides matching TRBD2. The CDR3 runs to 17 residues. Per the germline V gene, CDR1 is LGHDT and CDR2 is YNNKEL (reference sequence). Germline trimming cut 4 bases from V and 1 base from J; bases unmatched to any gene: 8. In nucleotides, the CDR3 is TGTGCCAGCAGCCGGGCTAGCGGGAGGGCCTTTTCCTACGAGCAGTACTTC. Amino acids: CASSRASGRAFSYEQYF.

This clone has ten or more counts. The rearrangement uses TRBV25-1 and TRBJ2-1, with D possibly matching TRBD1 (6 bases). V was pared by 5 bases and J by 14 bases, with 19 bases between. The CDR3 consists of 13 residues. Germline V gives CDR1 MGHDK, CDR2 SYGVNS. DNA for the CDR3: TGTGCCAGCAGTCCGCGGACAGATCCTTTGGAGTTCTTC. It translates to CASSPRTDPLEFF.

This clone was found once. The chain combines TRBV7-2 with TRBJ1-1; 7 positions agree with TRBD1. This CDR3 has 15 amino acids. Germline values: CDR1 SGHTA, CDR2 FQGNSA. V gave up 3 bases and J gave up 8 bases; unmatched junction bases: 12. The CDR3 sequence: CASSLGGPGGWEAFF. As DNA, the CDR3 is TGTGCCAGCAGCTTGGGTGGCCCAGGGGGATGGGAAGCTTTCTTT.

The chain couples TRBV3-1 (or the pseudogene TRBV3-2) to TRBJ2-1; 10 bases are a match to TRBD1. The germline CDR1 and CDR2 sequences are LGHDT and YNNKEL (reference sequence). J was trimmed by 8 bases and V by 4 bases; bases with no gene match: 8. The CDR3 has 15 amino acids. This CDR3 reads CASSPGTGVLHEQFF. DNA for the CDR3: TGTGCCAGCAGCCCCGGGACAGGGGTCCTCCATGAGCAGTTCTTC.

The rearrangement joins TRBV30 to TRBJ2-7, with D unclear. Between the trimmed V and J ends, which lost 3 bases and 4 bases, there was a span of 7 bases. The CDR3 loop spans 11 amino acids. The germline CDR1 and CDR2 sequences are GTSNPN and SVGIG (reference sequence). CDR3 sequence: CAWRDTYEQYF. The CDR3 DNA is TGTGCCTGGAGAGACACTTACGAGCAGTACTTC.

The rearrangement links TRBV6-2 or TRBV6-3 to TRBJ2-7; D unresolved. Germline loops: CDR1 MNHEY, CDR2 SVGEGT. This CDR3 spans 14 amino acids. V was clipped by 6 bases and J by 5 bases, with 17 bases between them. CDR3 residues: CASSRSMVIDEQYF. The CDR3 DNA follows: TGTGCCAGCAGCCGATCCATGGTGATAGACGAGCAGTACTTC.

The genes are TRBV12-3 or TRBV12-4 and TRBJ2-1, with D possibly matching TRBD1 (6 bases). CDR3 length equals 13 residues. The ends were cut back, 3 bases at V and 3 bases at J, with 6 bases in the middle. The CDR3 DNA reads as TGTGCCAGCAGTTTCAGGGGCTACAATGAGCAGTTCTTC. Translation gives CASSFRGYNEQFF.

V is TRBV6-5 and J is TRBJ1-3, with TRBD1 matching over 9 bases. Losses at the gene ends were 6 bases for V and 4 bases for J; bases not matched to a gene: 4. This CDR3 contains 14 residues. CDR1 is MNHEY and CDR2 is SVGAGI in the germline V gene. The CDR3 DNA follows: TGTGCCAGCAGCCAGGGACAGGGAGGAAACACCATATATTTT. This sequence encodes CASSQGQGGNTIYF.

This clone was seen a handful of times. CDR3 region: CASKISGSSYEQYF. In DNA, the CDR3 is TGTGCCAGCAAGATTAGCGGTAGCTCCTACGAGCAGTACTTC. The genes are TRBV6-5 and TRBJ2-7; tentative D call: TRBD2 (6 bases). The CDR3 spans 14 residues. V was clipped by 7 bases and J by 0 bases, with 13 bases between them. Looked up from germline, CDR1 is MNHEY and CDR2 is SVGAGI.

The V gene is TRBV10-3, the J gene TRBJ2-7, with 10 bases that match TRBD1. The CDR3 runs 15 residues. V gave up 3 bases and J gave up 2 bases; unmatched junction bases: 4. Germline values: CDR1 ENHRY, CDR2 SYGVKD. CDR3 sequence reads: CAISDGQGGPYEQYF. Here the CDR3 DNA reads TGTGCCATCAGTGACGGACAGGGGGGCCCCTACGAGCAGTACTTC.

CDR3 DNA sequence: TGTGCCAGCAGTTACTCGAACAGGGGGTTAAGCGGCTACACCTTC. It translates to CASSYSNRGLSGYTF. The V gene is TRBV6-2 or TRBV6-3, the J gene TRBJ1-2; 8 bases fit TRBD1. The CDR3 spans 15 residues. The V gene end was trimmed by 0 bases and the J gene end by 8 bases; junction bases not matched to a gene: 8. Looked up from germline, CDR1 is MNHEY and CDR2 is SVGEGT.

The rearrangement joins TRBV19 to TRBJ1-2, with a possible D match to TRBD1 (5 bases). The V gene's germline CDR1 is LNHDA and CDR2 SQIVND (reference sequence). The ends were cut back, 2 bases at V and 0 bases at J, with 10 bases in the middle. CDR3 size: 15 residues. CDR3 amino acids: CASSIPGRANYGYTF. CDR3 nucleotide sequence: TGTGCCAGTAGTATACCGGGACGGGCTAACTATGGCTACACCTTC.

This clone was seen once. The chain recombines TRBV28 with TRBJ2-1; no firm D call. V lost 2 bases to trimming and J lost 8 bases, with 19 bases between them. Germline V gene lookup returns CDR1 MDHEN and CDR2 SYDVKM. This CDR3 comprises 16 residues. This chain's CDR3 is CASSLNLHHDSDEQFF. CDR3 DNA sequence: TGTGCCAGCAGTTTAAATCTTCACCACGACTCCGATGAGCAGTTCTTC.

The chain uses TRBV3-1 (or the pseudogene TRBV3-2) and TRBJ1-1, with D uncertain. The ends were cut back, 1 base at V and 5 bases at J, with 17 bases in the middle. The CDR3 runs to 16 residues. CDR1 and CDR2 from the germline V gene are LGHDT and YNNKEL (reference sequence). CDR3 residues: CASSQGRLGRRTEAFF. In DNA form, the CDR3 reads TGTGCCAGCAGCCAAGGGAGATTAGGGCGTCGGACTGAAGCTTTCTTT.

The chain recombines TRBV2 with TRBJ2-7; unclear D gene. This CDR3 region has 13 residues. The V and J ends lost 4 bases and 3 bases respectively, with 10 bases between them. Per the germline V gene, CDR1 is SNHLY and CDR2 is FYNNEI. CDR3 coding DNA: TGTGCCAGCAGTGTTCGACGGTACTACGAGCAGTACTTC. Encoded protein: CASSVRRYYEQYF.

V and J are TRBV18 and TRBJ2-3, with 8 nucleotides matching TRBD2. V trimming: 4 bases; J trimming: 4 bases; junction bases outside the gene matches: 16. CDR3 length equals 18 residues. Germline-derived CDR1 and CDR2 are KGHSH and LQKENI. The CDR3 loop reads CASSLLSGTEFHPDTQYF. The CDR3 bases are TGTGCCAGCTCACTCCTTAGCGGGACGGAATTCCACCCAGATACGCAGTATTTT.

The table lists this clone with a count of one. The chain joins TRBV28 to TRBJ1-4; 7 bases align to TRBD1. Germline V gives CDR1 MDHEN, CDR2 SYDVKM. This CDR3 contains 13 residues. With 10 bases clipped from V and 5 bases from J, the junction kept 7 bases outside the gene matches. This CDR3 is CATAGGGNEKLFF. The CDR3 DNA sequence: TGTGCCACCGCAGGGGGAGGGAATGAAAAACTGTTTTTT.

This chain links TRBV5-4 with TRBJ2-5; tentative D call: TRBD2 (5 bases). The length of the CDR3 is 14 residues. V was trimmed by 2 bases and J by 1 base, leaving 9 bases between them. Per the germline V gene, CDR1 is SGHNT and CDR2 is YYREEE (reference sequence). The CDR3 sequence is CASSFATIQETQYF. CDR3 coding DNA: TGTGCCAGCAGCTTCGCGACTATCCAAGAGACCCAGTACTTC. Together with reference TRBV5-4 and TRBJ2-5, the CDR3 gives the full variable domain: ETGVTQSPTHLIKTRGQQVTLRCSSQSGHNTVSWYQQALGQGPQFIFQYYREEENGRGNFPPRFSGLQFPNYSSELNVNALELDDSALYLCASSFATIQETQYFGPGTRLLVL.

This clone was counted a single time. The V call is TRBV7-9, the J call TRBJ1-2, with 10 bases fitting TRBD1. CDR3 length: 15 residues. The trim removed 4 bases at V and 5 bases at J, leaving 7 bases unmatched. CDR1 and CDR2 from the germline V gene are SEHNR and FQNEAQ (reference sequence). CDR3 DNA sequence: TGTGCCAGCAGCTCCGGGACAGGGGTAATTTATGGCTACACCTTC. Translation gives CASSSGTGVIYGYTF.

The chain carries TRBV19 and TRBJ2-3, with 7 positions matching TRBD1. The germline CDR1 and CDR2 sequences are LNHDA and SQIVND (reference sequence). Trimming cost V 3 bases and J 4 bases; bases outside gene matches: 10. This CDR3 region has 16 residues. CDR3 coding DNA: TGTGCCAGTAGTATGGGACAGATCAACGGGGCAGATACGCAGTATTTT. This codes for CASSMGQINGADTQYF.

The sample holds a few counts of this clone. At the DNA level, this CDR3 is encoded by other sequences in the same sample as well. The chain links TRBV7-9 to TRBJ2-7, with D possibly matching TRBD2 (5 bases). The ends were cut back, 11 bases at V and 0 bases at J, with 8 bases in the middle. CDR3 size: 11 residues. In germline, CDR1 is SEHNR, CDR2 FQNEAQ (reference sequence). The CDR3 nucleotides read TGTGCCTCTGGACTCTCCTACGAGCAGTACTTC. It translates to CASGLSYEQYF.

The chain is built from TRBV19 and TRBJ2-6; D might be TRBD2 (5 bases). This CDR3 spans 16 amino acids. CDR1 and CDR2 from the germline V gene are LNHDA and SQIVND (reference sequence). Deletions cut 1 base from V and 4 bases from J, with 11 bases between. The CDR3 coding sequence is TGTGCCAGTAGTATAGTCGGCGGGTTCGGGGCCAACGTCCTGACTTTC. Amino acid sequence: CASSIVGGFGANVLTF.

The V and J genes are TRBV6-2 or TRBV6-3 and TRBJ1-2; D gene unclear. V was clipped by 3 bases and J by 7 bases, with 18 bases between them. Germline V gene lookup returns CDR1 MNHEY and CDR2 SVGEGT. This CDR3 spans 15 amino acids. The CDR3 here is CASSYKRNGSGGYTF. Here the CDR3 DNA reads TGTGCCAGCAGTTATAAGCGGAACGGGTCTGGTGGCTACACCTTC.

This chain links TRBV18 with TRBJ2-7; 9 bases line up with TRBD2. The CDR3 is 16 residues long. Germline V gene sequence: CDR1 KGHSH, CDR2 LQKENI. J lost 6 bases, V lost 5 bases, and 14 bases had no gene match. The CDR3 protein is CASSEQSGRSESEQYF. CDR3 sequence (DNA): TGTGCCAGCTCAGAGCAAAGCGGGAGGTCTGAGAGCGAGCAGTACTTC.